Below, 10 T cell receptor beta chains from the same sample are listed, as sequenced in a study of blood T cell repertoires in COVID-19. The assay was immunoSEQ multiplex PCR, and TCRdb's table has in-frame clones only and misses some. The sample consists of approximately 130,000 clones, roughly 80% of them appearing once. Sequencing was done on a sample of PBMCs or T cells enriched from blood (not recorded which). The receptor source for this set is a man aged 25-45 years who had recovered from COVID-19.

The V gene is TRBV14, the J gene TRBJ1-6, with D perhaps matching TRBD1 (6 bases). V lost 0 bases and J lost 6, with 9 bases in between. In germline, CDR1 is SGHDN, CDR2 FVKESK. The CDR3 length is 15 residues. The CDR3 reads CASSQEWGLNSPLHF. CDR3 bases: TGTGCCAGCAGCCAAGAATGGGGGCTTAATTCACCCCTCCACTTT.

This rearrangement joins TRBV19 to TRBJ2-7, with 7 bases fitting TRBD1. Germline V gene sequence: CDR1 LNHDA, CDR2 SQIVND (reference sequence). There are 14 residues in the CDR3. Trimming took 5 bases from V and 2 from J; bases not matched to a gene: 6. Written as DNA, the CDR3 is TGTGCCAGTAGTCGGACAGGACCCACCTACGAGCAGTACTTC. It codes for CASSRTGPTYEQYF.

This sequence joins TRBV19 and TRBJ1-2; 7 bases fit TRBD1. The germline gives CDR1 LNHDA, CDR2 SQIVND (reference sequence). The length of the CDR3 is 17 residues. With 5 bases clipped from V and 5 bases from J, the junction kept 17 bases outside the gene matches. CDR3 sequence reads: CASSFRSTGTAGYGYTF. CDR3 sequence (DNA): TGTGCCAGTAGTTTTCGATCAACCGGGACAGCGGGTTATGGCTACACCTTC.

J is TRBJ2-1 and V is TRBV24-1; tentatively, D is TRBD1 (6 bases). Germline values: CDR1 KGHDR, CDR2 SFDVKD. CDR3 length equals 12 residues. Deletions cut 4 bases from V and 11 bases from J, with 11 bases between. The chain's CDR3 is CATSENGQKQFF. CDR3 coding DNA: TGTGCCACCAGTGAAAATGGACAGAAGCAGTTCTTC.

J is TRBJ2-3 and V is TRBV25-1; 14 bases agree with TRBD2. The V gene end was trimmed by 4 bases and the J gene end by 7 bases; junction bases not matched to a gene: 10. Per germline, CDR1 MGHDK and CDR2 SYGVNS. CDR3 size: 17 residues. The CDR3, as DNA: TGTGCCAGCAGTGTCGGAGGGACTAGCGGGAGCGGGAATACGCAGTATTTT. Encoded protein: CASSVGGTSGSGNTQYF.

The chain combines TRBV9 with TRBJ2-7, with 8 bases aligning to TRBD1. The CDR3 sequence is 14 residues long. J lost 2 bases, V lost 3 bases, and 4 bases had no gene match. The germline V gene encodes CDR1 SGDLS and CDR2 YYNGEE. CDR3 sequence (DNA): TGTGCCAGCAGCGCGGGACAGGTACCCTACGAGCAGTACTTC. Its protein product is CASSAGQVPYEQYF.

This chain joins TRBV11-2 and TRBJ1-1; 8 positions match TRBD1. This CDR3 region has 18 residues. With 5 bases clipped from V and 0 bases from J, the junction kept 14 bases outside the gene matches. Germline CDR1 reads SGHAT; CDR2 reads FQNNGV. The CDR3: CASSVLPGQETMNTEAFF. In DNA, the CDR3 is TGTGCCAGCAGCGTGCTTCCGGGACAGGAAACGATGAACACTGAAGCTTTCTTT.

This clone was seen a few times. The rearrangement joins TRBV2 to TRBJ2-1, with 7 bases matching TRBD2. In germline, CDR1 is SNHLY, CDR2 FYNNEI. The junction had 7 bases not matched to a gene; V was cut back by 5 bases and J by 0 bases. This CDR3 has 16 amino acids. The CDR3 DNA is TGTGCCAGCAGTCCCCGAGCGGGGCTCTCCTACAATGAGCAGTTCTTC. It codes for CASSPRAGLSYNEQFF.

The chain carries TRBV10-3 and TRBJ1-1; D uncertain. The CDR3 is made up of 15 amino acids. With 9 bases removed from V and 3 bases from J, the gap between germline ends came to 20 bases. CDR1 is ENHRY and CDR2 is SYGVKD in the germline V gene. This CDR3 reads CAIRLAAGEDTEAFF. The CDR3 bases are TGTGCCATTAGGTTAGCGGCCGGGGAGGACACTGAAGCTTTCTTT.

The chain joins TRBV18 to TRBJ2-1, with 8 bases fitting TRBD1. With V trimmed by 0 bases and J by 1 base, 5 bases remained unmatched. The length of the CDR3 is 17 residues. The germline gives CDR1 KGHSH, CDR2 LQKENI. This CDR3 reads CASSPPSQGASYNEQFF. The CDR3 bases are TGTGCCAGCTCACCACCTTCGCAGGGGGCTTCCTACAATGAGCAGTTCTTC.